This TCR beta chain was documented in a study of siplizumab effects on memory and regulatory T cells. Overall study results and limits: Proliferating clones, CD4+ or CD8+, lacked an assignable naive or memory phenotype in roughly 80-97% of cases. Apparently key alloresponse contributors, naive T cells also seemed more diverse than memory cells.

The CDR3 consists of 14 residues. Unmatched junction bases numbered 3, after V lost 6 bases and J lost 0 bases. The germline V gene encodes CDR1 MDHEN and CDR2 SYDVKM. Remarks on this clone: The antigen is unknown.

Roughly 100,000 TCR templates were assayed per sample. Sequencing used immunoSEQ multiplex PCR; TCRdb keeps in-frame clones, though not all of them. The table includes about 100,000 clones, 85% to 95% detected once. J is TRBJ2-3 and V is TRBV28, with TRBD1 matching over 7 bases. This TCR was recovered from a human donor in good health. Sequenced input: non-Treg CD4+ T cells sorted from blood. CDR3 in amino acids: CASREQGSTDTQYF. Written as DNA, the CDR3 is TGTGCCAGCAGGGAACAGGGGAGCACAGATACGCAGTATTTT. The whole variable domain, filled in from reference TRBV28 and TRBJ2-3, reads DVKVTQSSRYLVKRTGEKVFLECVQDMDHENMFWYRQDPGLGLRLIYFSYDVKMKEKGDIPEGYSVSREKKERFSLILESASTNQTSMYLCASREQGSTDTQYFGPGTRLTVL.